This is a list of T cell receptor beta chains from one sample in a study of molecular identifiers for immune sequencing clone quantification. TCRdb re-called the PCR reads through MiXCR, storing one row per CDR3 protein. Among about 9,600 distinct CDR3 sequences listed, around 19% were seen once. Sequencing used naive CD8+ T cells from blood, with Jurkat cell RNA spiked in. These TCRs come from a human donor in good health. Some libraries in this study had Jurkat cell RNA spiked in. Each CDR3 is given with its conserved first and last residue. D genes are given only for firm matches. Clone size appears in some rows only: once, few, many, or a class for an expanded clone.

d_call	cdr3_length	v_call	clone_size	j_call	cdr3_nt	cdr3_aa
-	12	TRBV9	medium-sized	TRBJ2-5	TGTGCCAGCAGCGCCCTGGGGGAGACCCAGTACTTC	CASSALGETQYF
TRBD2	15	TRBV20-1	many	TRBJ2-2	TGCAGTGCTCGACTAGCGGGAGGGCGGACCGGGGAGCTGTTTTTT	CSARLAGGRTGELFF
-	14	TRBV20-1	medium-sized	TRBJ2-7	TGCAGTGCCCCCGTAGCGGACGAAATCTACGAGCAGTACTTC	CSAPVADEIYEQYF
TRBD1	14	TRBV4-3	medium-sized	TRBJ1-1	TGCGCCAGCAGCCAGGACAGGGGTCACACTGAAGCTTTCTTT	CASSQDRGHTEAFF
-	14	TRBV2	medium-sized	TRBJ2-7	TGTGCCAGCAGTGAAGTAGCGCGACCCTACGAGCAGTACTTC	CASSEVARPYEQYF
TRBD1	15	TRBV15	many	TRBJ1-1	TGTGCCACCAGCAGAGGTACAGGGGGTGGGACTGAAGCTTTCTTT	CATSRGTGGGTEAFF
-	13	TRBV10-3	many	TRBJ1-2	TGTGCCATCAGTGAAAATATTAACTATGGCTACACCTTC	CAISENINYGYTF
TRBD1	14	TRBV27	medium-sized	TRBJ1-5	TGTGCCAGCGGTAACAGGGGAGGCAATCAGCCCCAGCATTTT	CASGNRGGNQPQHF
-	15	TRBV4-1	medium-sized	TRBJ2-7	TGCGCCAGCAGCCATAGCTCCCAGGTCACCTACGAGCAGTACTTC	CASSHSSQVTYEQYF
-	15	TRBV27	many	TRBJ2-2	TGTGCCAGCAGTCTATTTACGCGAGGGACCGGGGAGCTGTTTTTT	CASSLFTRGTGELFF
TRBD2	13	TRBV7-9	many	TRBJ2-1	TGTGCCAGCAGCTTCGGGGGGGCCAATGAGCAGTTCTTC	CASSFGGANEQFF
TRBD2	19	TRBV28	medium-sized	TRBJ2-3	TGTGCCAGCAGCTACAAAATCGGACTAGCGGGAGTGGGCACAGATACGCAGTATTTT	CASSYKIGLAGVGTDTQYF
-	12	TRBV25-1	medium-sized	TRBJ2-7	TGTGCCAGCAGTGAATTAGAATACGAGCAGTACTTC	CASSELEYEQYF
-	12	TRBV27	medium-sized	TRBJ2-3	TGTGCCAGCAGTTCACTCCCAGATACGCAGTATTTT	CASSSLPDTQYF
-	12	TRBV5-6	once	TRBJ2-3	TGTGCCAGCAGCTTACTGGAGGATACGCAGTATTTT	CASSLLEDTQYF
-	13	TRBV12-3/TRBV12-4	many	TRBJ2-7	TGTGCCAGCAGTTTCACGCCTACCTACGAGCAGTACTTC	CASSFTPTYEQYF
-	18	TRBV6-2/TRBV6-3	many	TRBJ2-6	TGTGCCAGCAGTTACTTAATCGTACAGGCCTCTGGGGCCAACGTCCTGACTTTC	CASSYLIVQASGANVLTF
-	13	TRBV5-6	many	TRBJ2-5	TGTGCCAGCAGCCCGGAAGCCTTAAAGACCCAGTACTTC	CASSPEALKTQYF
-	12	TRBV29-1	medium-sized	TRBJ2-3	TGCAGCGTTATTCTTCCAAGGGGTACGCAGTATTTT	CSVILPRGTQYF
-	19	TRBV14	medium-sized	TRBJ2-6	TGTGCCAGCAGCCAAGGTCCGTGGGAGGAAGGGGAAGGGGCCAACGTCCTGACTTTC	CASSQGPWEEGEGANVLTF
TRBD1	17	TRBV9	-	TRBJ1-1	TGTGCCAGCAGCCCCAGACTCTCCTTACAGGGGCACACTGAAGCTTTCTTT	CASSPRLSLQGHTEAFF
-	15	TRBV28	-	TRBJ2-1	TGTGCCAGCAGTTTATCCTCCGCCCTCTACAATGAGCAGTTCTTC	CASSLSSALYNEQFF
-	15	TRBV7-9	medium-sized	TRBJ2-2	TGTGCCAGCAGTTTAAAGACCACGAACACCGGGGAGCTGTTTTTT	CASSLKTTNTGELFF
-	12	TRBV28	medium-sized	TRBJ2-7	TGTGCCAGCAGTCCCTCCGGCTACGAGCAGTACTTC	CASSPSGYEQYF
-	13	TRBV6-2/TRBV6-3	-	TRBJ2-7	TGTGCCAGCAGTTACGGGTTATCCTACGAGCAGTACTTC	CASSYGLSYEQYF
-	15	TRBV11-2	medium-sized	TRBJ2-1	TGTGCCAGCAGCTTAGAGCCCGGCTCCTACAATGAGCAGTTCTTC	CASSLEPGSYNEQFF
-	13	TRBV12-3/TRBV12-4	-	TRBJ1-1	TGTGCCAGCAGTTGGGAACTGAACACTGAAGCTTTCTTT	CASSWELNTEAFF
-	15	TRBV7-9	medium-sized	TRBJ2-2	TGTGCCAGCAGCTTTCCGGACACAAGGACCGGGGAGCTGTTTTTT	CASSFPDTRTGELFF
TRBD2	19	TRBV6-5	medium-sized	TRBJ2-3	TGTGCCAGCAGTTACTCGGGACTAGCGGGGGGCTATACAACAGATACGCAGTATTTT	CASSYSGLAGGYTTDTQYF
-	13	TRBV6-5	-	TRBJ2-2	TGTGCCAGCGGTTCACTCGCACCCGGGGAGCTGTTTTTT	CASGSLAPGELFF
-	15	TRBV27	medium-sized	TRBJ2-5	TGTGCCAGCAGTTCACCTCCTCTAGGCCAAGAGACCCAGTACTTC	CASSSPPLGQETQYF
TRBD2	16	TRBV7-9	medium-sized	TRBJ2-3	TGTGCCAGCAGCCCAAGAGCGGGACCTAGCACAGATACGCAGTATTTT	CASSPRAGPSTDTQYF
-	13	TRBV6-5	medium-sized	TRBJ2-3	TGTGCCAGCAGACGCCTCTCCACAGATACGCAGTATTTT	CASRRLSTDTQYF
-	16	TRBV4-1	once	TRBJ1-1	TGCGCCAGCAGCCAAGTAGGGGGGGCCGACGAAGCTGAAGCTTTCTTT	CASSQVGGADEAEAFF
-	13	TRBV9	medium-sized	TRBJ2-7	TGTGCCAGCAGCGGAGGACCGACGAACGAGCAGTACTTC	CASSGGPTNEQYF
-	14	TRBV15	many	TRBJ2-3	TGTGCCACCACCCGTCCGGGGGAGTCGGATACGCAGTATTTT	CATTRPGESDTQYF
-	14	TRBV27	many	TRBJ1-1	TGTGCCAGCGGGCCAAGGGGCCAGAACACTGAAGCTTTCTTT	CASGPRGQNTEAFF